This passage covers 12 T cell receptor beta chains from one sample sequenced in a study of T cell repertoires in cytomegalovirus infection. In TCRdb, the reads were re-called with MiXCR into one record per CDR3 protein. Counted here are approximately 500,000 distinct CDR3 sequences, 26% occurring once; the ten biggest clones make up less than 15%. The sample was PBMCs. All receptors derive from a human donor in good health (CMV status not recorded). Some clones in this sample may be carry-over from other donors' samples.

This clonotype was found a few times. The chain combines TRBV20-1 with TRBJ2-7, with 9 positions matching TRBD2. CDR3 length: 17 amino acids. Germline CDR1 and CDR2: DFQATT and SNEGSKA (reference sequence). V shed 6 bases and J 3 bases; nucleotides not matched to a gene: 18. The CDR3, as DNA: TGCAGTGCGATAGGAAGCGTAGGGCTAGCGGGAATCTACGAGCAGTACTTC. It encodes CSAIGSVGLAGIYEQYF.

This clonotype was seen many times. CDR3 in DNA: TGTGCCAGCAGCTTAGATGGTAGCGGACCCATCAATGAGCAGTTCTTC. Its protein is CASSLDGSGPINEQFF. This chain joins TRBV7-2 and TRBJ2-1, with TRBD2 as a possible D gene (6 bases). CDR1 is SGHTA and CDR2 is FQGNSA in the germline V gene. V was trimmed by 1 base and J by 6 bases, leaving 16 bases between them. This CDR3 comprises 16 residues.

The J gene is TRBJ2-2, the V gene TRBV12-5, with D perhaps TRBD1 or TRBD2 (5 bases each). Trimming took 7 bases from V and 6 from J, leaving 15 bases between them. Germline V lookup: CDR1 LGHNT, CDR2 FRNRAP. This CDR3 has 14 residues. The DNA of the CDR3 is TGTGCTAGTGTCCTTTTTGAGGGGTCCGGGGAGCTGTTTTTT. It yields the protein CASVLFEGSGELFF.

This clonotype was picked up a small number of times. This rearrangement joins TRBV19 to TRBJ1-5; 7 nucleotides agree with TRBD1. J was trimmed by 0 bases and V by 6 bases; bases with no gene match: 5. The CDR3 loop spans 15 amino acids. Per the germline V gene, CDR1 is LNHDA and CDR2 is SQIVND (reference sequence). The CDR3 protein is CASRATGHSNQPQHF. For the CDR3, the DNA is TGTGCCAGTAGGGCGACAGGGCATAGCAATCAGCCCCAGCATTTT.

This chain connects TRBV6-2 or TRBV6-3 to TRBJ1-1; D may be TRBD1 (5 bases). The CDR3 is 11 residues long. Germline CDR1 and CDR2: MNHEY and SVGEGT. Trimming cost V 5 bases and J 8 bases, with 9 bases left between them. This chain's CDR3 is CASSEGMEAFF. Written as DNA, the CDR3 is TGTGCCAGCAGTGAGGGGATGGAAGCTTTCTTT.

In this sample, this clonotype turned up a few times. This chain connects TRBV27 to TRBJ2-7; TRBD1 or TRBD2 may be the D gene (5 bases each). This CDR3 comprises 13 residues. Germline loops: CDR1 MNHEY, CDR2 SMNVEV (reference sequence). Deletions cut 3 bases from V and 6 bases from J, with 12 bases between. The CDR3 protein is CASSFLGVSEQYF. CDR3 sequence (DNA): TGTGCCAGCAGTTTTCTGGGGGTAAGCGAGCAGTACTTC.

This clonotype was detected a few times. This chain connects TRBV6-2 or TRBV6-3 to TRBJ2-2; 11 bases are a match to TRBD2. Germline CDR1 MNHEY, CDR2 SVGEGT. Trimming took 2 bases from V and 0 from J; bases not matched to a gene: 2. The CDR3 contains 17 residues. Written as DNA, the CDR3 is TGTGCCAGCAGTTACCCGGGACTAGCGGCGAACACCGGGGAGCTGTTTTTT. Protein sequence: CASSYPGLAANTGELFF.

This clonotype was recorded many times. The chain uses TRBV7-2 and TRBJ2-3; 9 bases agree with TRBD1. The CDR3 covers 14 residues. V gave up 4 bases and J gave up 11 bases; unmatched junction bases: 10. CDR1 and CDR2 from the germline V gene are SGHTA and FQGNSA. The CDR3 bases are TGTGCCAGCAGCTCAAGGACAGGGGCCGGGGTGCAGTATTTT. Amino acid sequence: CASSSRTGAGVQYF.

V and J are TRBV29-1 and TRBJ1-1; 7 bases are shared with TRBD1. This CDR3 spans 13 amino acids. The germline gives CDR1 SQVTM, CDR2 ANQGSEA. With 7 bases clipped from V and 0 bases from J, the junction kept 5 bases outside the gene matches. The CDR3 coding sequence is TGCAGCGCTTCGGGACAGCTGAACACTGAAGCTTTCTTT. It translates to CSASGQLNTEAFF.

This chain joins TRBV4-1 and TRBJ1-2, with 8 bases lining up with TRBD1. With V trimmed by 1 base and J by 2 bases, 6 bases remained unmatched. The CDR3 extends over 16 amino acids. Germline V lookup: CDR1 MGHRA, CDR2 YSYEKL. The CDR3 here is CASSQAPGQGNYGYTF. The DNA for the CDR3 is TGCGCCAGCAGCCAAGCTCCAGGACAGGGCAACTATGGCTACACCTTC.

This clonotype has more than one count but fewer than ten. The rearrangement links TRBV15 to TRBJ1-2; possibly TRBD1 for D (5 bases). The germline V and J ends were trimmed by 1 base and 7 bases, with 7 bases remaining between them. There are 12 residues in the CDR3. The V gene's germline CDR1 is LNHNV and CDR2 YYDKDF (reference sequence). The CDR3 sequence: CATSRVGAGYTF. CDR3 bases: TGTGCCACCAGCAGAGTCGGGGCTGGCTACACCTTC.

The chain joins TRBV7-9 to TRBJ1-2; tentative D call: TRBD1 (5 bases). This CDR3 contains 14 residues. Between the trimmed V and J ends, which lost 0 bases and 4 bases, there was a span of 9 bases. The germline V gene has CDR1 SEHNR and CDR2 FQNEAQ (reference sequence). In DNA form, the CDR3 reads TGTGCCAGCAGCTTAGCGGGGGAAACCTATGGCTACACCTTC. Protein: CASSLAGETYGYTF.